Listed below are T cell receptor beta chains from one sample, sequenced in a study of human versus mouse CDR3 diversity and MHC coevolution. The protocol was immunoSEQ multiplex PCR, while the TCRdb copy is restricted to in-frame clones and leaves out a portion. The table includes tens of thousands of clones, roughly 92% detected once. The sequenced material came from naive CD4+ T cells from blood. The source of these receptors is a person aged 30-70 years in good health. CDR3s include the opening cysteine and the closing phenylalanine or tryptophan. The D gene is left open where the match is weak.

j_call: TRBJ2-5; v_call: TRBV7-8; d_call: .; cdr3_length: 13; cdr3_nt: TGTGCCAGCAGCCTGTCCCGGGTGGAGACCCAGTACTTC; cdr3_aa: CASSLSRVETQYF
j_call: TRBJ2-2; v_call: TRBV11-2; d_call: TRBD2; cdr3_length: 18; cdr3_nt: TGTGCCAGCAGCACCCCATCCTGGACTAGCGGGGGCACCGGGGAGCTGTTTTTT; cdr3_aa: CASSTPSWTSGGTGELFF
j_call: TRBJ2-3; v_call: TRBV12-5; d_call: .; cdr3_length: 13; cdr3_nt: TGTGCTAGTGGAAAAGGGGGAGCAGATACGCAGTATTTT; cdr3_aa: CASGKGGADTQYF
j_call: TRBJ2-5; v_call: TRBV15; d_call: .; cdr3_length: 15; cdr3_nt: TGTGCCACCAGCAGAGGGTTTAGGGAAGAGGGGACCCAGTACTTC; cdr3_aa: CATSRGFREEGTQYF
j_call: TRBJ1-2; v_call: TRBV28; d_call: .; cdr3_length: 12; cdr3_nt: TGTGCCAGCAGTTCCTCCCCCGATGGCTACACCTTC; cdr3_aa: CASSSSPDGYTF
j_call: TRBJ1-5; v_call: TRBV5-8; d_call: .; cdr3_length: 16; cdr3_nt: TGTGCCAGCAGCTTGTCCCCTCAGGGTATATCTCAGCCCCAGCATTTT; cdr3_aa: CASSLSPQGISQPQHF
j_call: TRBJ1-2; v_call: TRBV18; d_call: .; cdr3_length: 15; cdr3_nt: TGTGCCAGCTCACCCCTCGCTGACGGGGATCGCGGCTACACCTTC; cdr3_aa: CASSPLADGDRGYTF
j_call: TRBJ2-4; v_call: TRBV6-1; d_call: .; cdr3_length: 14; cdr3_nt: TGTGCCAGCAGTCAAGGGGGGCTGGAAAACATTCAGTACTTC; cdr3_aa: CASSQGGLENIQYF
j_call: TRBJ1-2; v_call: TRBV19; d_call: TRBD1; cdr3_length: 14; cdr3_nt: TGTGCCAGTCTGCGGACAGGGCAATCCTATGGCTACACCTTC; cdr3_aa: CASLRTGQSYGYTF
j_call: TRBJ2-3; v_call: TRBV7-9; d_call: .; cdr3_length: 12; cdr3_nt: TGTGCCAGCAGCTTAAACGGGGATACGCAGTATTTT; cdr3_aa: CASSLNGDTQYF
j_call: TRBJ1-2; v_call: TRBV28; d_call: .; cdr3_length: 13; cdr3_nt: TGTGCCAGCAGTTTTGCAGGGGAAGATGGCTACACCTTC; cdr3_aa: CASSFAGEDGYTF
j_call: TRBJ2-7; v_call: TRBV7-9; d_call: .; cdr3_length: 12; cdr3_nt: TGTGCCAGCAGCCTCCGGGTCCACGAGCAGTACTTC; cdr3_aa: CASSLRVHEQYF
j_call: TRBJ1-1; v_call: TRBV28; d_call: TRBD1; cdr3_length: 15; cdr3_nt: TGTGCCAGCAGTTTAGGGACAGGGTATCTTACTGAAGCTTTCTTT; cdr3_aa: CASSLGTGYLTEAFF